These 30 T cell receptor beta chains were all obtained from the same sample, sequenced in a study of graft-versus-host responses after intestinal transplantation. Repertoires were generated with immunoSEQ multiplex PCR, while TCRdb's copy carries only in-frame clones and drops some. Of approximately 7,600 clones in the sample, over 25% are singletons; the top ten hold 4.5% to 6%. Material: alloreactive CD4+ T cells from a mixed lymphocyte reaction culture, obtained before intestinal transplant. Subset described: CFSE-low proliferating T cells sorted from roughly six-day pre-transplant mixed lymphocyte reaction (GvH or HvG direction). The receptor source for this set is a human patient who received an intestinal transplant.

Only a few counts were recorded for this clone. The chain employs TRBV29-1 and TRBJ2-1; TRBD2 agrees at 7 bases. This CDR3 has 12 amino acids. V gave up 4 bases and J gave up 10 bases; unmatched junction bases: 7. The germline V gene has CDR1 SQVTM and CDR2 ANQGSEA. The CDR3 here is CSVGRATSEQFF. CDR3 in DNA: TGCAGCGTTGGCCGGGCGACTAGCGAGCAGTTCTTC.

The V call is TRBV9, the J call TRBJ2-1, with D possibly TRBD1 on 6 matching bases. CDR1 is SGDLS, CDR2 YYNGEE, per germline. V lost 4 bases to trimming and J lost 4 bases, with 18 bases between them. The CDR3 covers 16 residues. This chain's CDR3 is CASSTSGAQGYNEQFF. CDR3 bases: TGTGCCAGCAGCACTTCCGGGGCCCAGGGGTACAATGAGCAGTTCTTC. The variable domain in full, completed from reference TRBV9 and TRBJ2-1, reads DSGVTQTPKHLITATGQRVTLRCSPRSGDLSVYWYQQSLDQGLQFLIQYYNGEERAKGNILERFSAQQFPDLHSELNLSSLELGDSALYFCASSTSGAQGYNEQFFGPGTRLTVL.

The chain recombines TRBV5-1 with TRBJ2-1; 9 nucleotides match TRBD2. CDR1 and CDR2 from the germline V gene are SGHRS and YFSETQ. The CDR3 is 15 amino acids. V shed 0 bases, J shed 7 bases, and the junction held 5 bases outside the gene matches. The CDR3 coding sequence is TGCGCCAGCAGCTTGGCCGGCGGGAGGGAGAATGAGCAGTTCTTC. Amino acid sequence: CASSLAGGRENEQFF.

This clone is judged medium-sized. The J gene is TRBJ1-2, the V gene TRBV2; the match to TRBD1 covers 7 bases. The CDR3 loop spans 13 amino acids. Per the germline V gene, CDR1 is SNHLY and CDR2 is FYNNEI. V trimming: 6 bases; J trimming: 6 bases; junction bases outside the gene matches: 7. CDR3 protein: CASSRTGGDGYTF. In DNA form, the CDR3 reads TGTGCCAGCAGCCGGACAGGAGGTGATGGCTACACCTTC.

This clone was seen more than once but under ten times. The V and J genes are TRBV5-6 and TRBJ2-1, with 8 bases aligning to TRBD2. CDR3 length: 17 residues. The germline V gene encodes CDR1 SGHDT and CDR2 YYEEEE. V shed 0 bases and J 6 bases; nucleotides not matched to a gene: 11. CDR3 in amino acids: CASSLGVSGGFSNEQFF. The CDR3 coding sequence is TGTGCCAGCAGCTTGGGCGTAAGCGGGGGCTTTTCCAATGAGCAGTTCTTC. The full variable domain, its missing parts supplied by reference TRBV5-6 and TRBJ2-1, is DAGVTQSPTHLIKTRGQQVTLRCSPKSGHDTVSWYQQALGQGPQFIFQYYEEEERQRGNFPDRFSGHQFPNYSSELNVNALLLGDSALYLCASSLGVSGGFSNEQFFGPGTRLTVL.

In its sample, this clone was seen a few times. The chain couples TRBV10-2 to TRBJ2-1; 15 bases agree with TRBD2. This CDR3 has 15 residues. Germline assignment: CDR1 WSHSY and CDR2 SAAADI. Losses at the gene ends were 6 bases for V and 10 bases for J; bases not matched to a gene: 7. CDR3 in DNA: TGCGCCAGCAGCGCCGGGACTAGCGGGAGGAAGGAGCAGTTCTTC. Translated: CASSAGTSGRKEQFF.

By sample fraction, this clone is medium-sized. CDR3 DNA: TGTGCCAGCAGTTTAACAGGGGTGGTGCGCCAGCCCCAGCATTTT. Protein sequence: CASSLTGVVRQPQHF. The J gene is TRBJ1-5, the V gene TRBV27; 7 bases align to TRBD1. The junction had 8 bases not matched to a gene; V was cut back by 2 bases and J by 7 bases. The CDR3 has 15 amino acids. Germline CDR1 is MNHEY and CDR2 is SMNVEV (reference sequence).

This chain uses TRBV6-1 with TRBJ1-5; the D is unclear. This CDR3 spans 16 amino acids. Trimming removed 2 bases from V and 0 bases from J, with 11 bases in between. Germline V gene lookup returns CDR1 MNHNS and CDR2 SASEGT. DNA for the CDR3: TGTGCCAGCAGTGAACGGCCAGGACTTAGCAATCAGCCCCAGCATTTT. Its translation: CASSERPGLSNQPQHF.

This clone was observed a handful of times. This chain connects TRBV6-5 to TRBJ2-1, with D perhaps matching TRBD2 (6 bases). There are 14 residues in the CDR3. Germline CDR1 reads MNHEY; CDR2 reads SVGAGI. V lost 8 bases and J lost 0, with 11 bases in between. CDR3 sequence (DNA): TGTGCCAGCTCATTAGCGGCCTCCTACAATGAGCAGTTCTTC. This sequence encodes CASSLAASYNEQFF.

The V call is TRBV27, the J call TRBJ2-1; 10 bases align to TRBD2. Germline V CDR1 and CDR2: MNHEY, SMNVEV (reference sequence). There are 14 residues in the CDR3. Unmatched junction bases numbered 5, after V lost 5 bases and J lost 7 bases. This CDR3 reads CASSPLAGVNEQFF. CDR3 in DNA: TGTGCCAGCAGTCCCCTAGCGGGAGTTAATGAGCAGTTCTTC.

The V and J genes are TRBV27 and TRBJ2-5; no reliable D call. V shed 4 bases and J shed 0 bases, with 3 bases lying between them. The CDR3 loop spans 12 amino acids. Germline V gives CDR1 MNHEY, CDR2 SMNVEV (reference sequence). The DNA of the CDR3 is TGTGCCAGCAGTTCCAACCAAGAGACCCAGTACTTC. Amino acids: CASSSNQETQYF.

V and J are TRBV7-1 and TRBJ2-2, with D perhaps matching TRBD2 (6 bases). TRBV7-1 is an open reading frame whose function is uncertain. Deletions cut 5 bases from V and 6 bases from J, with 10 bases between. This CDR3 comprises 13 residues. CDR3 nucleotide sequence: TGTGCCAGCAGCCGGCCGGGGGCCGGGGAGCTGTTTTTT. This codes for CASSRPGAGELFF.

Judged by abundance, this clone is medium-sized. This chain uses TRBV19 with TRBJ2-1; D gene unclear. Trimming took 4 bases from V and 6 from J, leaving 7 bases between them. CDR1 and CDR2 from the germline V gene are LNHDA and SQIVND (reference sequence). The CDR3 has 12 amino acids. The CDR3 DNA sequence: TGTGCCAGTAGTAGCGGTCCCAATGAGCAGTTCTTC. Translation gives CASSSGPNEQFF.

This clone was detected once. The rearrangement joins TRBV27 to TRBJ1-2; TRBD1 matches at 11 bases. The germline V gene has CDR1 MNHEY and CDR2 SMNVEV (reference sequence). Trimming removed 5 bases from V and 4 bases from J; junction bases left unmatched: 6. This CDR3 spans 15 amino acids. The CDR3 region is CASSSGQGALYGYTF. Written as DNA, the CDR3 is TGTGCCAGCAGTAGCGGACAGGGGGCTCTCTATGGCTACACCTTC.

The J gene is TRBJ1-1, the V gene TRBV5-6; D call uncertain. V was cut by 2 bases and J by 1 base, with 3 bases left in between. The CDR3 length is 12 residues. Looked up from germline, CDR1 is SGHDT and CDR2 is YYEEEE. In DNA form, the CDR3 reads TGTGCCAGCAGCTTCGGGAACACTGAAGCTTTCTTT. Its protein product is CASSFGNTEAFF. Full variable domain (remainder filled in from reference TRBV5-6 and TRBJ1-1): DAGVTQSPTHLIKTRGQQVTLRCSPKSGHDTVSWYQQALGQGPQFIFQYYEEEERQRGNFPDRFSGHQFPNYSSELNVNALLLGDSALYLCASSFGNTEAFFGQGTRLTVV.

The chain links TRBV11-2 to TRBJ1-3, with D perhaps TRBD1 (6 bases). Germline assignment: CDR1 SGHAT and CDR2 FQNNGV. Trimming removed 6 bases from V and 4 bases from J, with 10 bases in between. CDR3 length equals 13 residues. The CDR3 DNA reads TGTGCCAGCAGGGACAGTAGCGGAAACACCATATATTTT. Translation gives CASRDSSGNTIYF.

V usage is TRBV10-2 and J usage is TRBJ2-5; 7 bases align to TRBD1. V dropped 8 bases and J dropped 4; count of bases not matched to a gene: 7. The CDR3 sequence is 13 residues long. Per germline, CDR1 WSHSY and CDR2 SAAADI. The DNA for the CDR3 is TGCGCCAGCCTCCAGACAGGGAGAGAGACCCAGTACTTC. The encoded protein is CASLQTGRETQYF.

The chain employs TRBV15 and TRBJ1-1; D gene ambiguous. CDR1 is LNHNV, CDR2 YYDKDF, per germline (reference sequence). This CDR3 contains 16 residues. V was cut by 1 base and J by 0 bases, with 12 bases left in between. As DNA, the CDR3 is TGTGCCACCAGCAGAGGTGAAGGCAGGCTGAACACTGAAGCTTTCTTT. Its translation is CATSRGEGRLNTEAFF.

By sample share, this clone is medium-sized (0.01 to 0.1%). V usage is TRBV20-1 and J usage is TRBJ2-4; D gene uncertain. CDR3 length: 10 amino acids. Trimming left V 3 bases short and J 10 bases short, with 7 bases between. Looked up from germline, CDR1 is DFQATT and CDR2 is SNEGSKA (reference sequence). The CDR3: CSASRVIQYF. Written as DNA, the CDR3 is TGCAGTGCTAGTCGGGTGATTCAGTACTTC.

The J gene is TRBJ2-1, the V gene TRBV7-6; 12 bases are shared with TRBD2. The CDR3 sequence is 15 residues long. V shed 5 bases and J 9 bases; nucleotides not matched to a gene: 8. CDR1 SGHVS and CDR2 FNYEAQ come from the germline V gene. The chain's CDR3 is CASSKLAGGVGEQFF. The CDR3 DNA sequence: TGTGCCAGCAGCAAACTAGCGGGAGGAGTAGGTGAGCAGTTCTTC. Together with reference TRBV7-6 and TRBJ2-1, the CDR3 gives the full variable domain: GAGVSQSPRYKVTKRGQDVALRCDPISGHVSLYWYRQALGQGPEFLTYFNYEAQQDKSGLPNDRFSAERPEGSISTLTIQRTEQRDSAMYRCASSKLAGGVGEQFFGPGTRLTVL.

The chain combines TRBV6-1 with TRBJ1-3; TRBD1 might be the D (5 bases). With 5 bases removed from V and 3 bases from J, the gap between germline ends came to 11 bases. CDR1 and CDR2 (germline): MNHNS, SASEGT. The CDR3 is 14 residues long. This CDR3 is CASSSGAVGNTIYF. In DNA form, the CDR3 reads TGTGCCAGCAGTTCTGGGGCTGTTGGAAACACCATATATTTT.

This clone was observed a handful of times. The chain joins TRBV20-1 to TRBJ1-1; D is unclear. The CDR3 consists of 11 residues. CDR1 and CDR2 (germline): DFQATT, SNEGSKA (reference sequence). Trimming cost V 6 bases and J 1 base, with 6 bases left between them. CDR3 in DNA: TGCAGTGCCTCCGGGAACACTGAAGCTTTCTTT. It encodes CSASGNTEAFF.

This clone has only a few counts. The genes are TRBV28 and TRBJ2-7; D is undetermined. Germline-derived CDR1 and CDR2 are MDHEN and SYDVKM. V gave up 4 bases and J gave up 3 bases, with 19 bases separating them. This CDR3 has 16 residues. The CDR3 DNA follows: TGTGCCAGCAGTTCCCCTTCGGCAGTTGACTTCTACGAGCAGTACTTC. It translates to CASSSPSAVDFYEQYF.

A few counts support this clone. The V call is TRBV5-1, the J call TRBJ2-7, with D maybe TRBD2 (6 bases). Germline loops: CDR1 SGHRS, CDR2 YFSETQ. V was trimmed by 4 bases and J by 0 bases, leaving 11 bases between them. This CDR3 spans 14 amino acids. The CDR3 protein is CASSRDSPSYEQYF. The CDR3 DNA sequence: TGCGCCAGCAGCCGGGACTCCCCCTCCTACGAGCAGTACTTC.

J is TRBJ2-7 and V is TRBV13; 7 positions agree with TRBD1. Germline lookup yields CDR1 PRHDT and CDR2 FYEKMQ (reference sequence). This CDR3 contains 15 residues. V lost 4 bases, J lost 0 bases, and 6 bases stayed unmatched. The CDR3 DNA reads as TGTGCCAGCAGCTCAATCCGGGACAGCTCCTACGAGCAGTACTTC. Translating gives CASSSIRDSSYEQYF. Full variable domain (missing parts from reference TRBV13 and TRBJ2-7): AAGVIQSPRHLIKEKRETATLKCYPIPRHDTVYWYQQGPGQDPQFLISFYEKMQSDKGSIPDRFSAQQFSDYHSELNMSSLELGDSALYFCASSSIRDSSYEQYFGPGTRLTVT.

The CDR3 protein is CASSLMGGARNTEAFF. DNA of the CDR3: TGTGCCAGCAGCTTGATGGGGGGGGCTAGGAACACTGAAGCTTTCTTT. The chain combines TRBV5-4 with TRBJ1-1, with D possibly matching TRBD1 (6 bases). Germline CDR1 and CDR2: SGHNT and YYREEE (reference sequence). The CDR3 loop spans 16 amino acids. V was clipped by 1 base and J by 1 base, with 14 bases between them.

This clone was picked up a small number of times. This sequence joins TRBV9 and TRBJ2-1, with TRBD2 matching over 10 bases. With V trimmed by 2 bases and J by 6 bases, 5 bases remained unmatched. The CDR3 totals 15 residues. Germline V gene lookup returns CDR1 SGDLS and CDR2 YYNGEE. CDR3 residues: CASSVRSGGANEQFF. DNA for the CDR3: TGTGCCAGCAGCGTGCGGAGCGGGGGGGCCAATGAGCAGTTCTTC.

This clone was counted between two and nine times. The chain uses TRBV9 and TRBJ2-1; perhaps TRBD2 as D (7 bases). Per the germline V gene, CDR1 is SGDLS and CDR2 is YYNGEE. V gave up 4 bases and J gave up 8 bases, with 16 bases separating them. This CDR3 has 14 amino acids. The CDR3: CASSRLVGGDEQFF. The CDR3 bases are TGTGCCAGCAGCAGACTAGTAGGGGGGGATGAGCAGTTCTTC.

This clone came up a few times. The chain employs TRBV29-1 and TRBJ2-7, with 7 bases lining up with TRBD1. Germline V gene data show CDR1 as SQVTM and CDR2 as ANQGSEA. Trimming cost V 7 bases and J 6 bases; bases outside gene matches: 12. The CDR3 runs 13 residues. CDR3 sequence reads: CSAEGARGSEQYF. The CDR3 bases are TGCAGCGCTGAGGGGGCCAGGGGTTCCGAGCAGTACTTC.

The chain combines TRBV18 with TRBJ2-1; D might be TRBD2 (5 bases). The CDR3 contains 16 residues. V was pared by 1 base and J by 0 bases, with 10 bases between. The germline gives CDR1 KGHSH, CDR2 LQKENI. The CDR3, as DNA: TGTGCCAGCTCACCACAGGCGGGCAGCTCCTACAATGAGCAGTTCTTC. Translated: CASSPQAGSSYNEQFF. The whole variable domain, filled in from reference TRBV18 and TRBJ2-1, reads NAGVMQNPRHLVRRRGQEARLRCSPMKGHSHVYWYRQLPEEGLKFMVYLQKENIIDESGMPKERFSAEFPKEGPSILRIQQVVRGDSAAYFCASSPQAGSSYNEQFFGPGTRLTVL.